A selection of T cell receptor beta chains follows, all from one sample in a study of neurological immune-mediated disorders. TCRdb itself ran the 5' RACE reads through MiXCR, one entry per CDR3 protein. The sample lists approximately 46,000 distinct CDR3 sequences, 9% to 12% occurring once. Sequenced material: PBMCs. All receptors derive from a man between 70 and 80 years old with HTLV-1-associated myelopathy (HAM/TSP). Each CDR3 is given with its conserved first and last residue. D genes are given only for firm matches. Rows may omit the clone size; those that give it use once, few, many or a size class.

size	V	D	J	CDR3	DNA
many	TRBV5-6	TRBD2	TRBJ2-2	CASSPLVSSGSFDGELFF	TGTGCCAGCAGCCCACTTGTCTCTAGCGGGAGTTTCGACGGGGAGCTGTTTTTT
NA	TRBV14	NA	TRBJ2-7	CASSQGRTLVHEQYF	TGTGCCAGCAGCCAAGGGCGGACACTCGTCCACGAGCAGTACTTC
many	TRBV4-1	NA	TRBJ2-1	CASSQDEVSLLPTYNEQFF	TGCGCCAGCAGCCAAGATGAAGTGAGTTTGCTTCCAACCTACAATGAGCAGTTCTTC
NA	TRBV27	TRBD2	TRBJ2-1	CASKTPSGVPGEQFF	TGTGCCAGCAAAACCCCTAGCGGGGTGCCTGGAGAGCAGTTCTTC
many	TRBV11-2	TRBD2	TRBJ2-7	CASSLDPRLAGEGYEQYF	TGTGCCAGCAGCTTAGACCCCCGTCTAGCGGGAGAAGGGTACGAGCAGTACTTC
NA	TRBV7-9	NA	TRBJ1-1	CASNPSGGVTTEAFF	TGTGCCAGCAACCCCTCGGGGGGGGTTACAACTGAAGCTTTCTTT
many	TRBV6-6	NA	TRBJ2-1	CASRSSSYNEQFF	TGTGCCAGCCGGTCGAGCTCCTACAATGAGCAGTTCTTC
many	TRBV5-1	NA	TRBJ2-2	CASSTGSGGELFF	TGCGCCAGCAGCACGGGAAGTGGCGGGGAGCTGTTTTTT
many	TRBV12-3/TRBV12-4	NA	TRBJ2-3	CASRDKGVRADTQYF	TGTGCCAGCAGAGACAAGGGGGTTAGGGCAGATACGCAGTATTTT
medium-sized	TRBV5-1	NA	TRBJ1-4	CASSSGQLNEKLFF	TGCGCCAGCAGCTCCGGACAATTAAATGAAAAACTGTTTTTT
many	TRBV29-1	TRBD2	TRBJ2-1	CSVRGLAANEQFF	TGCAGCGTTCGAGGACTAGCGGCCAATGAGCAGTTCTTC
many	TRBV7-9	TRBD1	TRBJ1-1	CASSLGGQGGTEAFF	TGTGCCAGCAGCTTAGGGGGACAGGGGGGTACTGAAGCTTTCTTT
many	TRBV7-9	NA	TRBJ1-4	CASASGIGTNEKLFF	TGTGCCAGCGCTTCCGGAATTGGAACTAATGAAAAACTGTTTTTT
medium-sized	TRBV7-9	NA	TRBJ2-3	CASSRSSGGGTDTQYF	TGTGCCAGCAGCCGTAGTAGCGGCGGCGGCACAGATACGCAGTATTTT
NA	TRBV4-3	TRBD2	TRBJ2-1	CASSPDAAAGVCEQFF	TGCGCCAGTAGCCCAGACGCGGCAGCGGGAGTATGTGAGCAGTTCTTC
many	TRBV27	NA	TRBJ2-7	CASSLPSSYEQYF	TGTGCCAGCAGTTTGCCTTCATCCTACGAGCAGTACTTC
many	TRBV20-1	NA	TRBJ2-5	CSARGQIGRETQYF	TGCAGTGCTAGAGGACAGATAGGGCGAGAGACCCAGTACTTC
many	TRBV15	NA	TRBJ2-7	CATSRDSGSSSYEQYF	TGTGCCACCAGCAGAGATAGTGGGTCCAGCTCCTACGAGCAGTACTTC
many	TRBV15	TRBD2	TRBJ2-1	CATSRVAGSYNEQFF	TGTGCCACCAGCAGAGTAGCGGGGTCCTACAATGAGCAGTTCTTC
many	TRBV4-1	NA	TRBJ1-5	CASSQDRGQPQHF	TGCGCCAGCAGCCAAGATCGAGGTCAGCCCCAGCATTTT
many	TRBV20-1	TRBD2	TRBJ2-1	CSARDLLAGISEQFF	TGCAGTGCTAGAGATCTATTAGCGGGAATTAGTGAGCAGTTCTTC
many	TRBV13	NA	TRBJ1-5	CAATSIIQPQHF	TGTGCCGCTACCAGCATTATTCAGCCCCAGCATTTT
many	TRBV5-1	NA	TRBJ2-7	CASSLDPALYEQYF	TGCGCCAGCAGCTTGGACCCCGCTCTCTACGAGCAGTACTTC
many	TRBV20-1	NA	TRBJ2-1	CSATFLHNEQFF	TGCAGTGCTACTTTCCTCCACAATGAGCAGTTCTTC
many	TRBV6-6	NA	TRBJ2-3	CASSHTGTLLGTDTQYF	TGTGCCAGCAGTCATACGGGGACTCTACTAGGCACAGATACGCAGTATTTT
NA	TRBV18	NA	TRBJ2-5	CASSLSRLEETQYF	TGTGCCAGCTCACTTTCTCGGCTCGAAGAGACCCAGTACTTC
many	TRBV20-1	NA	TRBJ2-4	CSAPPGSTKNIQYF	TGCAGTGCCCCCCCAGGCAGTACCAAAAACATTCAGTACTTC